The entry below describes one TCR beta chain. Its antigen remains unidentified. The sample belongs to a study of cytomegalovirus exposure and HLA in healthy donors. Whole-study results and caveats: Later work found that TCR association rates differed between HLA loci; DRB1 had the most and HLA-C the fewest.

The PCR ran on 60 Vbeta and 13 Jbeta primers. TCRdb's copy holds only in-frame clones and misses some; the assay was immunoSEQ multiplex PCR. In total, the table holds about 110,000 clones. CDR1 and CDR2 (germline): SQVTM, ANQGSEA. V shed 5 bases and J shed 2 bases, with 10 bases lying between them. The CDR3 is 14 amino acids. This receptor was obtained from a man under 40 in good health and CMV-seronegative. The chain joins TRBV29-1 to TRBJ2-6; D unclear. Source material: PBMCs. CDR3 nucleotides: TGCAGCGTTCCGGTGGTAACTGGGGCCAACGTCCTGACTTTC. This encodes CSVPVVTGANVLTF.